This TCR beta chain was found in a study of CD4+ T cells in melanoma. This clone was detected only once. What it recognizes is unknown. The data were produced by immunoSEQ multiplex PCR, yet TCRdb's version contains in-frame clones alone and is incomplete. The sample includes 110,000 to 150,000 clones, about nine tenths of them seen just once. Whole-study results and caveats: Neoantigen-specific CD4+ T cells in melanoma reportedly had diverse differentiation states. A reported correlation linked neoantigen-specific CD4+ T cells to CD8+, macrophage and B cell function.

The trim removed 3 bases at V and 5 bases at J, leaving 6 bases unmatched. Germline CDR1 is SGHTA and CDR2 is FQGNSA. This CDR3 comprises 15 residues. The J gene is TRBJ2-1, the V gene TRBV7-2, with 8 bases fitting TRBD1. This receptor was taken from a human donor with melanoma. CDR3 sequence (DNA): TGTGCCAGCAGCTTCTGGACAGGGACCGACAATGAGCAGTTCTTC. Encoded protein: CASSFWTGTDNEQFF.